A selection of T cell receptor beta chains follows, all from one sample in a study of T cell changes during pregnancy in multiple sclerosis. The method was immunoSEQ multiplex PCR; TCRdb's version includes in-frame clones alone and lacks a portion of them. The sample has 50,000 or so clones, over 80% seen once. Here the sequenced sample was CD8+ T cells from peripheral blood mononuclear cells, taken after pregnancy. The receptor set was obtained from a female donor with multiple sclerosis, enrolled in a pregnancy study. CDR3s include the opening cysteine and the closing phenylalanine or tryptophan. A D gene is named only where the DNA matches it firmly. Where a row states a size, it is once, few, many or the class of an expanded clone; other rows omit it.

d_call clone_size j_call v_call cdr3_aa cdr3_nt
. . TRBJ2-7 TRBV28 CASSFQGINSYEQYF TGTGCCAGCAGTTTTCAGGGGATCAACTCCTACGAGCAGTACTTC
. once TRBJ2-5 TRBV5-5 CASSVDGETQYF TGTGCCAGCAGCGTAGACGGGGAGACCCAGTACTTC
. . TRBJ2-1 TRBV19 CASSPRSSFDEQFF TGTGCCAGTAGCCCACGGTCTAGCTTCGATGAGCAGTTCTTC
TRBD1 . TRBJ2-3 TRBV7-9 CASSLGRQGETDTQYF TGTGCCAGCAGCTTAGGGCGCCAGGGGGAAACAGATACGCAGTATTTT
. . TRBJ1-5 TRBV4-1 CASSDTGGQPQHF TGCGCCAGTAGTGACACCGGCGGGCAGCCCCAGCATTTT
. . TRBJ2-1 TRBV9 CASSAGGIFFGYNEQFF TGTGCCAGCAGCGCAGGGGGGATCTTTTTTGGGTACAATGAGCAGTTCTTC
. . TRBJ1-1 TRBV9 CASSLGSGGTEAFF TGTGCCAGCAGCCTAGGGTCGGGGGGCACTGAAGCTTTCTTT
. . TRBJ2-3 TRBV4-2 CASSPQSGERTDTQYF TGTGCCAGCAGCCCCCAATCGGGGGAGAGAACAGATACGCAGTATTTT
TRBD1 . TRBJ1-1 TRBV27 CASSSGQLNTEAFF TGTGCCAGCAGTTCGGGACAGCTGAACACTGAAGCTTTCTTT
TRBD1 . TRBJ1-6 TRBV7-9 CASSLRQGDSPLHF TGTGCCAGCAGCTTAAGACAGGGTGATTCACCCCTCCACTTT
. . TRBJ1-1 TRBV11-3 CASSYTPNTEAFF TGTGCCAGCAGCTACACCCCGAACACTGAAGCTTTCTTT
. . TRBJ2-7 TRBV27 CASYLDIREQYF TGTGCCAGCTACTTGGACATTCGCGAGCAGTACTTC
TRBD1 . TRBJ2-1 TRBV10-3 CAISRQGQPNEQFF TGTGCCATCAGTAGACAGGGGCAGCCCAATGAGCAGTTCTTC
TRBD1 . TRBJ1-3 TRBV6-5 CASSTGQTSGNTIYF TGTGCCAGCAGTACGGGACAGACTTCTGGAAACACCATATATTTT
. once TRBJ1-2 TRBV19 CASSTTIWVLVDTPNYGYTF TGTGCCAGTAGTACAACGATCTGGGTTCTTGTGGACACCCCAAACTATGGCTACACCTTC
. . TRBJ2-7 TRBV7-9 CASSPPGSSYEQYF TGTGCCAGCAGCCCCCCGGGATCCTCCTACGAGCAGTACTTC
. . TRBJ2-1 TRBV7-7 CASSPLRGADEQFF TGTGCTAGCAGCCCCCTCCGGGGGGCTGATGAGCAGTTCTTC
. . TRBJ2-7 TRBV19 CASSIIPNEQYF TGTGCCAGTAGTATAATCCCCAACGAGCAGTACTTC
TRBD1 once TRBJ2-1 TRBV2 CASRGGTGLYNEQFF TGTGCCAGCCGAGGGGGGACAGGGCTTTACAATGAGCAGTTCTTC
. . TRBJ2-1 TRBV29-1 CSVEETASGEQFF TGCAGCGTTGAAGAGACAGCTTCTGGTGAGCAGTTCTTC
TRBD2 . TRBJ2-2 TRBV11-2 CASSPTSTSSNTGELFF TGTGCCAGCAGTCCAACCTCGACTAGCTCAAATACCGGGGAGCTGTTTTTT
. . TRBJ1-1 TRBV5-1 CASSSRTARTEAFF TGCGCCAGCAGCTCCCGGACAGCTAGGACTGAAGCTTTCTTT
. . TRBJ2-3 TRBV6-1 CASSEAAAFYTDTQYF TGTGCCAGCAGTGAGGCGGCCGCATTCTACACAGATACGCAGTATTTT
TRBD1 . TRBJ2-3 TRBV9 CASSVVETQGDTDTQYF TGTGCCAGCAGCGTAGTCGAAACCCAGGGGGACACAGATACGCAGTATTTT
. . TRBJ2-2 TRBV27 CASSVGTNTGELFF TGTGCCAGCAGTGTAGGGACAAACACCGGGGAGCTGTTTTTT
TRBD2 . TRBJ2-3 TRBV30 CAWSAKGTSGATWDTQYF TGTGCCTGGAGTGCCAAGGGGACTAGCGGGGCGACCTGGGATACGCAGTATTTT
TRBD1 medium-sized TRBJ1-1 TRBV6-1 CASKRGTGRVLEAFF TGTGCCAGCAAGAGAGGGACAGGGAGAGTCCTAGAAGCTTTCTTT
. . TRBJ1-1 TRBV7-9 CASSDSLILAFF TGTGCCAGCAGCGATAGCCTTATTTTAGCTTTCTTT
. . TRBJ1-2 TRBV9 CASSGSGGYGYTF TGTGCCAGCAGCGGGTCCGGGGGATATGGCTACACCTTC
. . TRBJ2-7 TRBV29-1 CSVDRGDAYEQYF TGCAGCGTTGACCGGGGAGACGCATACGAGCAGTACTTC
TRBD2 . TRBJ2-6 TRBV10-3 CAIRGGFNLAGANVLTF TGTGCCATCCGCGGGGGGTTTAATCTGGCTGGGGCCAACGTCCTGACTTTC
TRBD2 . TRBJ2-7 TRBV5-4 CASSLAGGEVAYEQYF TGTGCCAGCAGCCTAGCGGGGGGGGAAGTGGCCTACGAGCAGTACTTC
. . TRBJ2-2 TRBV11-2 CASSTTPGELFF TGTGCCAGCAGCACAACCCCCGGGGAGCTGTTTTTT
TRBD1 . TRBJ1-5 TRBV6-5 CASSSTGEDQPQHF TGTGCCAGCAGTTCGACAGGGGAGGATCAGCCCCAGCATTTT
. . TRBJ1-5 TRBV6-6 CASSTGLLSNQPQHF TGTGCCAGCAGTACGGGACTGCTTAGCAATCAGCCCCAGCATTTT
. . TRBJ1-3 TRBV13 CASSLGSPRSGNTIYF TGTGCCAGCAGCTTAGGTAGTCCCCGCTCTGGAAACACCATATATTTT
TRBD1 . TRBJ2-2 TRBV4-1 CASSHLGTVLDRVGELFF TGCGCCAGCAGCCACTTGGGGACAGTCCTTGATAGAGTCGGGGAGCTGTTTTTT
. . TRBJ2-1 TRBV10-3 CAISESSWEQFF TGTGCCATCAGTGAGTCTAGTTGGGAGCAGTTCTTC
. . TRBJ2-7 TRBV27 CASSFSVSYEQYF TGTGCCAGCAGTTTTTCTGTGTCCTACGAGCAGTACTTC
. . TRBJ2-3 TRBV27 CASSPSSTPDTQYF TGTGCCAGCAGTCCTTCTAGCACACCAGATACGCAGTATTTT
TRBD1 few TRBJ1-2 TRBV7-6 CASSPSFQGGGYTF TGTGCCAGCAGCCCATCGTTTCAGGGGGGAGGCTACACCTTC